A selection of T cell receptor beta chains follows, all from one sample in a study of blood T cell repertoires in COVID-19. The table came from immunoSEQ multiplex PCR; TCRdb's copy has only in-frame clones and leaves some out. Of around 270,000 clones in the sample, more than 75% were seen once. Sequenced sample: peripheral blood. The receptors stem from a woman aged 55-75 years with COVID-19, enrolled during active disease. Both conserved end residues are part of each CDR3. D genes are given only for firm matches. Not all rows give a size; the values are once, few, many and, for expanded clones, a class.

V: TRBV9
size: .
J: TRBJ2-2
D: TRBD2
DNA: TGTGCCAGCAGCCGTCGAGGGGCGGGAGTTCACGGGGAGCTGTTTTTT
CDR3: CASSRRGAGVHGELFF

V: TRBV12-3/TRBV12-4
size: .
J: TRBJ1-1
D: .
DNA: TGTGCCAGCACTAGACGGAGTGGCACTGAAGCTTTCTTT
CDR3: CASTRRSGTEAFF

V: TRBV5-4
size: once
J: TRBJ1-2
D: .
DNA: TGTGCCAGCAGCTTGGCAGGGGTGAGGGATGGCTACACCTTC
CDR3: CASSLAGVRDGYTF

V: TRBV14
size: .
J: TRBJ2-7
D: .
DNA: TGTGCCAGCAGCCGCCACAGGTCCTCCTACGAGCAGTACTTC
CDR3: CASSRHRSSYEQYF

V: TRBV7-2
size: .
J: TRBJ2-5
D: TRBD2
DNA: TGTGCCAGCAGCTTAGCGGTTCCAGGACTAGCGGGAGGGGAGACCCAGTACTTC
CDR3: CASSLAVPGLAGGETQYF

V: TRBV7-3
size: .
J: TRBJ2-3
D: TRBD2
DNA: TGTGCCAGCAGCCACGGACTAGCGGGAGGGCTTGGCACAGATACGCAGTATTTT
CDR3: CASSHGLAGGLGTDTQYF

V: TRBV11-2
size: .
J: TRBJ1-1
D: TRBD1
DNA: TGTGCCAGCAGCTCCTCAGGGGGCGCTTGGACTGAAGCTTTCTTT
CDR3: CASSSSGGAWTEAFF

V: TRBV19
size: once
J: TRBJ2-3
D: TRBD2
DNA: TGTGCCAGTAGTACCGCGGGGGGAGGGCCCACAGATACGCAGTATTTT
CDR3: CASSTAGGGPTDTQYF

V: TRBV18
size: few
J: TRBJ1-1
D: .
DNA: TGTGCCAGCTCACTCGCACAAGTCACTTTTACGGGCACTGAAGCTTTCTTT
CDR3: CASSLAQVTFTGTEAFF

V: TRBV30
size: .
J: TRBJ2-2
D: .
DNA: TGTGCCTGGAGTGGGAGAGGTGGGTTTGGAGCCGGGGAGCTGTTTTTT
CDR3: CAWSGRGGFGAGELFF

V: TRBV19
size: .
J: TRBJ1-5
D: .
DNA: TGTGCCAGTGCGATACTTAGCAATCAGCCCCAGCATTTT
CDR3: CASAILSNQPQHF

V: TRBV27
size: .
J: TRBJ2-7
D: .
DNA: TGTGCCAGCAGTTTACTAGGGGCCTACGAGCAGTACTTC
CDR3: CASSLLGAYEQYF

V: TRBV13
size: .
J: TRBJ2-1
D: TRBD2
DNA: TGTGCCAGCAGCAGGGGACTAGCGGGAGTCAACAATGAGCAGTTCTTC
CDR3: CASSRGLAGVNNEQFF

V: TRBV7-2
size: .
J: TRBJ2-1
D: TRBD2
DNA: TGTGCCAGCACCCCAAGCGGGAGGGCCTACAATGAGCAGTTCTTC
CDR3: CASTPSGRAYNEQFF

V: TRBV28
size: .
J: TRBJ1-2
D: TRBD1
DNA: TGTGCCAGCAGCAGAGATTCCGGGACAGCGACCTATGGCTACACCTTC
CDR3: CASSRDSGTATYGYTF

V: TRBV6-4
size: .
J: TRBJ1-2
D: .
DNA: TGTGCCAGCAGCCCCGGCGGGACCGTCTATGGCTATACCTTC
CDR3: CASSPGGTVYGYTF

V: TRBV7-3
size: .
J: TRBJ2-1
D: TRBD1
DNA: TGTGCCAGCAGCCCCCTAGGGGGGACAGGGGCCTACAATGAGCAGTTCTTC
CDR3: CASSPLGGTGAYNEQFF

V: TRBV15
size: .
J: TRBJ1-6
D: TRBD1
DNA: TGTGCCACCAGCAGTGGGACAGGGGTCTCACCCCTCCACTTT
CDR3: CATSSGTGVSPLHF

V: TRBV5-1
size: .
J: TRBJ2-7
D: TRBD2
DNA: TGCGCCAGCAGCTTGGCGCGCGGGAGAACCTACGAGCAGTACTTC
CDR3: CASSLARGRTYEQYF

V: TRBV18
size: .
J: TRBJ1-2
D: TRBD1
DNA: TGTGCCAGCTCACCACGAGGTGAGGGGGCGCGTGGCTACACCTTC
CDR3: CASSPRGEGARGYTF

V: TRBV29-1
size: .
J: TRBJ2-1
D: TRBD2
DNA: TGCAGCGTGGAACCGGGACTAGTGAATGAGCAGTTCTTC
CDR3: CSVEPGLVNEQFF

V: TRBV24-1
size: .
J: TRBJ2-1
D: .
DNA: TGTGCCACCAGTGATTTTGGAGGGGCAGCCTACAATGAGCAGTTCTTC
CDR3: CATSDFGGAAYNEQFF